Reported below is one T cell receptor beta chain. The target of this receptor is not known. No qualities accompany the bases; no much larger clone lies one base away. The CDR3 regions of human TCRbeta chains were analyzed by immunosequencing. The study's own analysis went as follows. Repertoire TCRs were checked for matches against a reference library of SARS-CoV-2-specific TCRs that had been generated using the MIRA antigen-specificity platform. Breadth was defined as the fraction of unique TCRs that were SARS-CoV-2-associated. Depth was defined as the fraction of total T cells that were SARS-CoV-2-associated. Using the MIRA data, each spike-specific TCR was mapped to the spike region that the TCR reacts to and placed in a CD4 or CD8 class. Log10-transformed breadth and depth values were compared by one-way ANOVA with Sidak's multiple comparisons tests. In TCRdb, the immuneACCESS table is reduced to in-frame sequences with V and J assigned. These tables do not hold every clone; where another copy was compared, an unresolved V gene accounts for under half, and the others remain unexplained. D and trimming come from the DNA, and the V and J calls and clone size come from that table. Counted in this sample were 100,000 or so clones; about 89% of them appeared once. The ten biggest clones cover less than 4% of the sample.

From the germline V gene, CDR1 is WSHSY and CDR2 is SAAADI. Unmatched junction bases come to 1, with V trimmed by 6 bases and J by 7 bases. From its cysteine to its phenylalanine, the CDR3 spans 13 amino acids. Only CDR3 DNA remains: 39 bases, in frame from the first base. This sample is part of a study of T cell responses to AZD1222 COVID-19 vaccine (dated by TCRdb to about 2021). In terms of the full investigation: AZD1222 recipients given second doses at about 4 weeks or at about 12 weeks were pooled, since spike-specific TCR depth and breadth were not found to differ between the two schedules. TCR sequencing covered 233 trial participants: roughly 200 given two doses of AZD1222 and 26 given two doses of MenACWY control vaccine. Trial participants were enrolled by age into subgroups of 18-55, 56-69 and 70-plus years, and around 140, 26 and 57 TCR-sequenced participants, respectively, were included in these subgroups.

According to the study, the label for this sample's time point signals: baseline before first vaccination. Vaccinee samples were obtained from the UK trials COV001 and COV002, which included a single-blind randomized controlled phase 2/3 trial of AZD1222 (ChAdOx1 nCoV-19) in healthy adults. For TCRbeta chain sequencing, PBMC samples from trial participants were taken at day 0 and at day 28 after the second dose. Results and caveats for the whole study, not just this receptor: After two AZD1222 doses, spike-specific TCR breadth and depth were significantly higher than at day 0 and than in MenACWY recipients. No day 14 peak-response samples were available, so repertoires were characterized only after the peak T cell response. The whole spike protein was spanned by vaccine-associated CD4 TCRs, and dominant responses were seen in regions 160-218 and 743-854. Reportedly, close to half of the unique spike-specific TCRs recognized epitopes lying outside the regions that are mutated in the B.1.351 and B.1.1.7 variants. The 56-69-year group was small, and its depth increase did not reach significance, likely because of low power. Participants were mostly white British and included more females than males, and it was suggested by the authors that clonal diversity may have been underestimated. Conclusions about previously exposed vaccinees are limited because only 5 or 6 AZD1222 recipients were SARS-CoV-2 seropositive at baseline.

The sample in question was peripheral blood, obtained on day 0 of AZD1222 vaccination. The receptor was derived from an adult in good health. The chain employs TRBV10-2 and TRBJ2-1, and TRBD2 matches 12 of the central bases. The CDR3 is CASRTSGGNEQFF. The DNA sequence is TGCGCCAGCAGGACTAGCGGGGGAAATGAGCAGTTCTTC.